This TCR beta chain is from a study of read filtering for tumor transcriptome and immune sequencing. Study-level background: Whole-transcriptome libraries were prepared after DNase treatment. TCR-mapped reads were about 3.5 to 11 million with IR-seq versus 85 to 1273 with RNA-seq.

For this clonotype: As yet, its antigen is unknown.

This CDR3 has 15 amino acids. Germline V gives CDR1 SGHDN, CDR2 FVKESK. Trimming left V 4 bases short and J 0 bases short, with 11 bases between. Every patient had bone marrow sampled while the disease was active. Broader study findings: In IR-seq, single-read clonotypes were 70% to 85% of clonotypes but approximately 3.5% of reads.

From approximately 430 ng of RNA, a library with molecular barcoded alpha/delta and beta/gamma adaptors was made. In TCRdb, the reads were re-called with MiXCR into one record per CDR3 protein. Counted here are over 55,000 distinct CDR3 sequences, roughly 14% occurring once; the ten biggest clones make up over 40%. The chain uses TRBV14 and TRBJ2-3, with a tentative D call TRBD2 (6 bases). The sample comprised a population of CD138-negative cells sorted from bone marrow. The sequence came from a donor at least 40 years old with multiple myeloma. The CDR3 protein is CASSLSGRSTDTQYF. CDR3 nucleotide sequence: TGTGCCAGCAGCCTGAGCGGGCGAAGCACAGATACGCAGTATTTT.